These 27 T cell receptor beta chains originate from one sample sequenced in a study of early T cells in non-severe SARS-CoV-2 infection. TCRdb reanalysed the 5' RACE reads using MiXCR and keeps one entry per CDR3 protein. Here the sample spans 55,000 to 75,000 distinct CDR3 sequences, approximately 7.7% being singletons. The sample comprised whole blood. The origin of the receptors is an adult who was a healthcare worker with PCR-confirmed SARS-CoV-2 infection or an uninfected control (not recorded which).

There are many counts of this clonotype. The chain couples TRBV28 to TRBJ1-1; the D is unclear. Trimming took off 7 bases at V and 6 bases at J, with 15 bases between the two ends. CDR3 length: 13 amino acids. Looked up from germline, CDR1 is MDHEN and CDR2 is SYDVKM. CDR3 DNA: TGTGCCAGCACCCCCCCGGGGAGGGCTGAAGCTTTCTTT. Translation: CASTPPGRAEAFF. Supplemented by reference TRBV28 and TRBJ1-1, the full variable domain reads DVKVTQSSRYLVKRTGEKVFLECVQDMDHENMFWYRQDPGLGLRLIYFSYDVKMKEKGDIPEGYSVSREKKERFSLILESASTNQTSMYLCASTPPGRAEAFFGQGTRLTVV.

The chain is built from TRBV12-3 or TRBV12-4 and TRBJ1-6; D possibly corresponds to TRBD1 (6 bases). Deletions cut 4 bases from V and 8 bases from J, with 9 bases between. The CDR3 length is 13 residues. CDR3 protein: CASSWGQDSPLHF. CDR3 coding DNA: TGTGCCAGCAGTTGGGGGCAGGATTCACCCCTCCACTTT.

The chain employs TRBV11-1 and TRBJ2-3; D possibly corresponds to TRBD1 (5 bases). The ends were cut back, 1 base at V and 0 bases at J, with 8 bases in the middle. The germline CDR1 and CDR2 sequences are SGHAT and FQDESV (reference sequence). This CDR3 is 15 amino acids long. CDR3 sequence: CASSLDAGSTDTQYF. The CDR3 DNA sequence: TGTGCCAGCAGCTTAGATGCAGGGAGCACAGATACGCAGTATTTT.

This chain connects TRBV14 to TRBJ2-1; TRBD2 matches 13 bases. CDR3 length: 15 residues. Germline assignment: CDR1 SGHDN and CDR2 FVKESK. The trim removed 5 bases at V and 5 bases at J, leaving 3 bases unmatched. The CDR3: CASSFGLAGDNEQFF. CDR3 coding DNA: TGTGCCAGCAGCTTCGGACTAGCGGGAGACAATGAGCAGTTCTTC. Drawing the rest from reference TRBV14 and TRBJ2-1, the complete variable domain is EAGVTQFPSHSVIEKGQTVTLRCDPISGHDNLYWYRRVMGKEIKFLLHFVKESKQDESGMPNNRFLAERTGGTYSTLKVQPAELEDSGVYFCASSFGLAGDNEQFFGPGTRLTVL.

This clonotype was seen more than once but under ten times. This may stem from a read error, because a much larger clone lies one nucleotide away. This chain's CDR3 is CASSPGTDTQHF. The DNA for the CDR3 is TGTGCCAGCAGCCCGGGGACAGATACGCAGCATTTT. The gene calls are TRBV7-6 and TRBJ2-3; 7 bases are a match to TRBD1. The DNA end lines up better with TRBJ1-5; the J call may be wrong. Germline V gives CDR1 SGHVS, CDR2 FNYEAQ. The CDR3 covers 12 residues.

Concerning this clonotype itself: This may arise from a read error, as a much more abundant clone is one base away. The chain couples TRBV2 to TRBJ2-7; 12 nucleotides line up with TRBD2. The germline CDR1 and CDR2 sequences are SNHLY and FYNNEI. CDR3 length: 12 amino acids. CDR3: CVSGLAGNEQYF. In DNA, the CDR3 is TGTGTCAGCGGACTAGCGGGAAACGAGCAGTACTTC.

The chain combines TRBV7-8 with TRBJ2-7, with 9 bases aligning to TRBD2. V lost 8 bases, J lost 0 bases, and 11 bases stayed unmatched. Germline CDR1 SGHVS, CDR2 FQNEAQ. The CDR3 sequence is 16 residues long. The CDR3 loop is CASHRAHSGSSYEQYF. The CDR3 bases are TGTGCCAGCCACCGGGCACATAGCGGGAGCTCCTACGAGCAGTACTTC.

Comments on this clonotype: As the CDR3 is not closed by the conserved phenylalanine or tryptophan, this likely results from a read error. V is TRBV18 and J is TRBJ2-1; 11 positions agree with TRBD2. The CDR3 is made up of 15 amino acids. The germline V gene encodes CDR1 KGHSH and CDR2 LQKENI. Trimming cost V 3 bases and J 4 bases; bases outside gene matches: 2. CDR3 sequence: CASSPGLAEYNEQFL. As DNA, the CDR3 is TGTGCCAGCTCACCGGGACTAGCGGAATACAATGAGCAGTTCTTG.

This clonotype was observed a handful of times. CDR3 DNA: TGTGCCAGCAGGCCGACTAGCCGAGTCGGGGAGCTGTTTTTT. It specifies CASRPTSRVGELFF. The chain employs TRBV6-4 and TRBJ2-2, with 7 bases fitting TRBD2. Germline values: CDR1 MRHNA, CDR2 SNTAGT. Trimming took 6 bases from V and 7 from J; bases not matched to a gene: 8. The CDR3 covers 14 residues.

This clonotype has ten or more counts. The CDR3: CATAQGNYGYTF. DNA for the CDR3: TGTGCCACAGCACAGGGAAATTATGGCTACACCTTC. The chain employs TRBV24-1 and TRBJ1-2, with a tentative D call TRBD1 (6 bases). CDR1 KGHDR and CDR2 SFDVKD come from the germline V gene. The CDR3 totals 12 residues. Trimming left V 10 bases short and J 5 bases short, with 13 bases between.

This clonotype was counted at least ten times. This chain connects TRBV7-9 to TRBJ2-3; D unresolved. Germline lookup yields CDR1 SEHNR and CDR2 FQNEAQ (reference sequence). V was clipped by 6 bases and J by 2 bases, with 21 bases between them. CDR3 length equals 17 residues. CDR3 sequence reads: CASSPPRVSLFTDTQYF. The CDR3 DNA reads TGTGCCAGCAGTCCCCCCCGGGTATCCTTATTCACAGATACGCAGTATTTT.

The chain carries TRBV6-6 and TRBJ2-7; TRBD1 matches at 9 bases. Losses at the gene ends were 6 bases for V and 2 bases for J; bases not matched to a gene: 5. Germline V gene lookup returns CDR1 MNHNY and CDR2 SVGAGI (reference sequence). The CDR3 runs to 14 residues. CDR3 loop: CASRPGTGTYEQYF. The DNA for the CDR3 is TGTGCCAGCAGACCCGGGACAGGGACCTACGAGCAGTACTTC.

At least ten counts were recorded for this clonotype. The chain has TRBV9 and TRBJ1-5; D uncertain. Germline values: CDR1 SGDLS, CDR2 YYNGEE. The germline V and J ends were trimmed by 2 bases and 3 bases, with 6 bases remaining between them. The CDR3 is 13 residues long. CDR3 nucleotide sequence: TGTGCCAGCAGCGTCGAGCCCAATCAGCCCCAGCATTTT. It translates to CASSVEPNQPQHF. Combining the CDR3 with reference TRBV9 and TRBJ1-5 gives the whole variable domain DSGVTQTPKHLITATGQRVTLRCSPRSGDLSVYWYQQSLDQGLQFLIQYYNGEERAKGNILERFSAQQFPDLHSELNLSSLELGDSALYFCASSVEPNQPQHFGDGTRLSIL.

V and J are TRBV9 and TRBJ2-1; 8 bases map to TRBD2. This CDR3 spans 16 amino acids. Trimming cost V 4 bases and J 10 bases; bases outside gene matches: 16. From germline, CDR1 is SGDLS and CDR2 YYNGEE. CDR3 loop: CASSPPFPLAGGEQFF. The CDR3 DNA is TGTGCCAGCAGCCCCCCATTCCCTCTAGCGGGCGGGGAGCAGTTCTTC.

The chain has TRBV20-1 and TRBJ2-1; 11 positions agree with TRBD2. Germline V gene data show CDR1 as DFQATT and CDR2 as SNEGSKA (reference sequence). This CDR3 spans 13 amino acids. With V trimmed by 6 bases and J by 9 bases, 7 bases remained unmatched. DNA of the CDR3: TGCAGTGCCTTAGCGGGAGGGCCGACTGAGCAGTTCTTC. Encoded protein: CSALAGGPTEQFF.

This clonotype was seen only a few times. The chain links TRBV11-2 to TRBJ2-2, with D unclear. Trimming left V 5 bases short and J 3 bases short, with 10 bases between. Germline V gene data show CDR1 as SGHAT and CDR2 as FQNNGV. The CDR3 totals 14 residues. In nucleotides, the CDR3 is TGTGCCAGCAGCCCAGTCCGGTACACCGGGGAGCTGTTTTTT. This encodes CASSPVRYTGELFF.

This clonotype was found many times. The chain joins TRBV7-6 to TRBJ2-1, with 14 bases matching TRBD2. Germline V gene sequence: CDR1 SGHVS, CDR2 FNYEAQ. The V segment lost 5 bases and the J segment 4 bases; nucleotides outside the gene matches: 7. The CDR3 covers 17 residues. CDR3 DNA sequence: TGTGCCAGCAGCACGGGACTAGCGGGAGTTTCATACAATGAGCAGTTCTTC. It is translated as CASSTGLAGVSYNEQFF.

This clonotype was counted at least ten times. The rearrangement links TRBV20-1 to TRBJ2-3; D is perhaps TRBD2 (5 bases). The CDR3 is made up of 15 amino acids. Germline CDR1 reads DFQATT; CDR2 reads SNEGSKA (reference sequence). Trimming left V 3 bases short and J 0 bases short, with 13 bases between. CDR3 residues: CSASDPRRSTDTQYF. The CDR3 DNA reads as TGCAGTGCTAGCGATCCCAGGAGGAGCACAGATACGCAGTATTTT.

This clonotype was found a few times. This chain connects TRBV7-2 to TRBJ2-2; TRBD2 aligns across 8 bases. CDR1 is SGHTA and CDR2 is FQGNSA in the germline V gene. Trimming cost V 2 bases and J 6 bases; bases outside gene matches: 5. CDR3 length equals 15 residues. DNA for the CDR3: TGTGCCAGCAGCTTACTAGGGCGGGAGGCCGGGGAGCTGTTTTTT. Translated: CASSLLGREAGELFF.

In this sample, this clonotype turned up many times. The chain employs TRBV7-8 and TRBJ2-2, with a weak D call TRBD1 (6 bases). Per germline, CDR1 SGHVS and CDR2 FQNEAQ. V was cut by 7 bases and J by 4 bases, with 19 bases left in between. The length of the CDR3 is 16 residues. This CDR3 is CASNVRWGQTTGELFF. CDR3 nucleotide sequence: TGTGCCAGCAACGTCCGATGGGGGCAGACCACCGGGGAGCTGTTTTTT.

This clonotype appeared many times. The V and J genes are TRBV28 and TRBJ2-7; D is unresolved. Germline CDR1 reads MDHEN; CDR2 reads SYDVKM. CDR3 length: 12 amino acids. V lost 10 bases and J 6 bases, leaving 16 bases between the germline ends. This CDR3 reads CAIFTQALEQYF. As DNA, the CDR3 is TGTGCCATCTTTACCCAGGCCCTCGAGCAGTACTTC.

This clonotype showed up many times. The chain combines TRBV4-1 with TRBJ2-4, with TRBD2 matching 10 bases. Per germline, CDR1 MGHRA and CDR2 YSYEKL. This CDR3 contains 21 residues. Losses at the gene ends were 0 bases for V and 7 bases for J; bases not matched to a gene: 21. CDR3 sequence (DNA): TGCGCCAGCAGCCAAGAGGGGCCCCCTTTCGCGGCTAGCGGGAGTCGGAACATTCAGTACTTC. Translated, it gives CASSQEGPPFAASGSRNIQYF.

This clonotype appeared many times. The rearrangement joins TRBV6-6 to TRBJ1-1; D is perhaps TRBD1 (6 bases). V lost 8 bases to trimming and J lost 5 bases, with 12 bases between them. The CDR3 sequence is 12 residues long. The germline CDR1 and CDR2 sequences are MNHNY and SVGAGI (reference sequence). CDR3 region: CASGGGGTEAFF. DNA of the CDR3: TGTGCCAGCGGGGGGGGCGGAACTGAAGCTTTCTTT.

This clonotype was detected ten times or more. The V gene is TRBV5-1, the J gene TRBJ2-6; D uncertain. The CDR3 covers 15 residues. CDR1 and CDR2 from the germline V gene are SGHRS and YFSETQ. V shed 1 base and J shed 2 bases, with 7 bases lying between them. This chain's CDR3 is CASSLLGAGANVLTF. CDR3 bases: TGCGCCAGCAGCTTGTTAGGAGCTGGGGCCAACGTCCTGACTTTC.

This clonotype was seen ten or more times. The CDR3 nucleotides read TGTGCCAGCAGCGTAGGACTAACGAACACCGGGGAGCTGTTTTTT. Residues: CASSVGLTNTGELFF. The chain joins TRBV9 to TRBJ2-2, with D perhaps TRBD2 (5 bases). This CDR3 contains 15 residues. CDR1 is SGDLS and CDR2 is YYNGEE in the germline V gene. The V gene lost 0 bases and the J gene lost 0 bases, with 6 bases spanning the gap.

This clonotype was seen a few times. This chain links TRBV28 with TRBJ2-7; D might be TRBD1 (5 bases). Germline V gives CDR1 MDHEN, CDR2 SYDVKM. V lost 3 bases to trimming and J lost 5 bases, with 14 bases between them. The CDR3 loop spans 14 amino acids. The chain's CDR3 is CASSLGLGAHEQYF. Here the CDR3 DNA reads TGTGCCAGCAGTTTGGGATTAGGGGCCCACGAGCAGTACTTC. Full variable domain (outside the CDR3, taken from reference TRBV28 and TRBJ2-7): DVKVTQSSRYLVKRTGEKVFLECVQDMDHENMFWYRQDPGLGLRLIYFSYDVKMKEKGDIPEGYSVSREKKERFSLILESASTNQTSMYLCASSLGLGAHEQYFGPGTRLTVT.

The sample holds many counts of this clonotype. V usage is TRBV30 and J usage is TRBJ2-1; TRBD2 is a possible D gene (6 bases). The V and J ends lost 0 bases and 14 bases respectively, with 14 bases between them. The CDR3 has 12 residues. Looked up from germline, CDR1 is GTSNPN and CDR2 is SVGIG (reference sequence). The chain's CDR3 is CAWSVQPRGKFF. Written as DNA, the CDR3 is TGTGCCTGGAGTGTACAGCCCCGGGGGAAGTTCTTC.